Listed below are T cell receptor beta chains from one sample, sequenced in a study of siplizumab effects on memory and regulatory T cells. Assay: immunoSEQ multiplex PCR; the TCRdb copy retains only in-frame clones and omits some. The sample yields approximately 98,000 clones, roughly 94% seen once. The specimen sequenced was non-Treg CD4+ T cells sorted from blood. The receptors stem from a human donor in good health. CDR3s include the opening cysteine and the closing phenylalanine or tryptophan. A D gene is named only where the DNA matches it firmly. A clone size is listed for some rows: how often the clone was seen (once, few, many), or a class if it is expanded.

D,V,J,size,DNA,CDR3
-,TRBV5-4,TRBJ2-2,-,TGTGCCAGCAGCTCAAAAGAGGGGACGAACACCGGGGAGCTGTTTTTT,CASSSKEGTNTGELFF
-,TRBV28,TRBJ2-1,once,TGTGCCAGCAGTTTATTCCGCCTTTCTGGGCGGGACAAAATCTACAATGAGCAGTTCTTC,CASSLFRLSGRDKIYNEQFF
TRBD2,TRBV9,TRBJ2-3,-,TGTGCCAGCAGCATAAGAGCGGGAGGCTACACAGATACGCAGTATTTT,CASSIRAGGYTDTQYF
-,TRBV14,TRBJ2-1,-,TGTGCCAGCAGCCAAGTTTCTTCGGGAAAGCAGTTCTTC,CASSQVSSGKQFF
TRBD2,TRBV7-3,TRBJ2-7,-,TGTGCCAGCAGCCTCGGGCCCCTGACTAGCGGGAACGAGCAGTACTTC,CASSLGPLTSGNEQYF
TRBD1,TRBV5-1,TRBJ2-1,-,TGCGCCAGCAGCCCGAGATCTGGGACAGGGTATTACAATGAGCAGTTCTTC,CASSPRSGTGYYNEQFF
TRBD1,TRBV11-2,TRBJ2-7,-,TGTGCCAGCAGGGGACCGAAGGACAGGGACTACGAGCAGTACTTC,CASRGPKDRDYEQYF
TRBD2,TRBV19,TRBJ2-5,-,TGTGCCAGTAGTAAATGGACTAGCGGGACCCAGTACTTC,CASSKWTSGTQYF
-,TRBV25-1,TRBJ1-1,-,TGTGCCAGCAGTGTCGGGATGAACACTGAAGCTTTCTTT,CASSVGMNTEAFF
-,TRBV28,TRBJ1-5,-,TGTGCCAGCAGTTTTCAGCCCCAGCATTTT,CASSFQPQHF
-,TRBV15,TRBJ2-7,-,TGTGCCACCAGCAGAGCAAAGGGCTACGAGCAGTACTTC,CATSRAKGYEQYF
TRBD1,TRBV7-9,TRBJ2-3,-,TGTGCCAGCAGCTTATCAGGGGGAATCGATACGCAGTATTTT,CASSLSGGIDTQYF
-,TRBV27,TRBJ2-7,-,TGTGCCAGCAGTTTAAAGGGCCACCAAATTTCCTACGAGCAGTACTTC,CASSLKGHQISYEQYF
-,TRBV7-6,TRBJ2-3,-,TGTGCCAGCAGCTTTCAAGTCCCAGATACGCAGTATTTT,CASSFQVPDTQYF